This T cell receptor beta chain was documented in a study of blood T cells in healthy people across ages. This clonotype turned up a few times. The V segment lost 5 bases and the J segment 9 bases; nucleotides outside the gene matches: 5. This CDR3 region has 12 residues. With a J-beta primer mix and a sample-barcoded 5' primer, a second PCR ran 7 to 11 cycles. TCRdb re-called the 5' RACE reads through MiXCR, storing one row per CDR3 protein. The table records 450,000 to 700,000 distinct CDR3 sequences, approximately 27% of them present only once. The sample was blood. The rearrangement joins TRBV12-3 or TRBV12-4 to TRBJ1-1; 8 nucleotides line up with TRBD1. The sequence came from a woman aged 70-85 years in good health. This CDR3 reads CASSLWTGKAFF. CDR3 sequence (DNA): TGTGCCAGCAGTCTCTGGACAGGGAAAGCTTTCTTT.